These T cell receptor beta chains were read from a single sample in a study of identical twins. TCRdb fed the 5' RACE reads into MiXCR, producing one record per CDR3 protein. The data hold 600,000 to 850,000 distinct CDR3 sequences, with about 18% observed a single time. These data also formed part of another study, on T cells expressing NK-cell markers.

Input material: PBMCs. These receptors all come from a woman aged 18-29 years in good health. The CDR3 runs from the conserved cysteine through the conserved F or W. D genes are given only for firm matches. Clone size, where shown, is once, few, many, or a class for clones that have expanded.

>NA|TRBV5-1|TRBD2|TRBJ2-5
CASSLTPPRDGTGGTQYF
TGCGCCAGCAGCTTAACTCCCCCCCGGGACGGGACGGGAGGGACCCAGTACTTC
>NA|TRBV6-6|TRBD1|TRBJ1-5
CASRIQGNQPQHF
TGTGCCAGCAGAATACAGGGGAATCAGCCCCAGCATTTT
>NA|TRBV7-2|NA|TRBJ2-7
CASSSRQHWDALGEQYF
TGTGCCAGCAGCTCTCGCCAACATTGGGACGCCTTAGGGGAGCAGTACTTC
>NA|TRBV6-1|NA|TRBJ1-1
CASGGDRRNTEAFF
TGTGCCAGCGGCGGGGACCGGCGTAACACTGAAGCTTTCTTT
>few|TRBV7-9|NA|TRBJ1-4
CASSPAETANEKLFF
TGTGCCAGCAGCCCAGCGGAAACAGCGAATGAAAAACTGTTTTTT
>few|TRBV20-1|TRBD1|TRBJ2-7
CSAGGGTGVAEQYF
TGCAGTGCTGGCGGCGGGACAGGGGTGGCCGAGCAGTACTTC
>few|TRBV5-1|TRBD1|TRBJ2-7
CASSLIPSAGGEYEQYF
TGCGCCAGCAGCCTGATCCCATCGGCAGGGGGCGAGTACGAGCAGTACTTC
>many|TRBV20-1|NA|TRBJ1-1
CSARGMNTEAFF
TGCAGTGCTAGGGGTATGAACACTGAAGCTTTCTTT
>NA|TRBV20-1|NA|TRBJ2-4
CSARDGGRRAKNIQYF
TGCAGTGCTAGAGATGGGGGGCGCCGGGCCAAAAACATTCAGTACTTC
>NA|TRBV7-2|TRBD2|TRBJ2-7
CASSSLSSGRSKQYF
TGTGCCAGCAGCTCACTCTCTAGCGGGAGGTCAAAGCAGTACTTC
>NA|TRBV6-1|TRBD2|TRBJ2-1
CASRQEGGYEQFF
TGTGCCAGCAGGCAAGAGGGAGGGTATGAGCAGTTCTTC
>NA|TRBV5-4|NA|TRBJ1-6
CASSLAGTILHF
TGTGCCAGCAGCTTGGCCGGGACGATTCTCCACTTT
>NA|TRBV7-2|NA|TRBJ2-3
CASSLRTKTDTQYF
TGTGCCAGCAGCTTACGGACTAAAACAGATACGCAGTATTTT
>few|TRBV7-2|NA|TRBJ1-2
CASSLQGRGYTF
TGTGCCAGCAGCTTACAGGGTCGGGGCTACACCTTC
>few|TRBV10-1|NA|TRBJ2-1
CASSSTPQGNNEQFF
TGCGCCAGCAGCTCGACCCCACAGGGAAACAATGAGCAGTTCTTC
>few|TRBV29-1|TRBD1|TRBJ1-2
CSVVPGTGGGYTF
TGCAGCGTTGTTCCAGGGACAGGCGGAGGCTACACCTTC
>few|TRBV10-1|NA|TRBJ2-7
CASSGGGGYNEQYF
TGCGCCAGCAGTGGCGGAGGCGGGTACAACGAGCAGTACTTC
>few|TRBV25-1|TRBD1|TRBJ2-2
CASSELRQGANTGELFF
TGTGCCAGCAGTGAACTTAGACAGGGGGCGAACACCGGGGAGCTGTTTTTT
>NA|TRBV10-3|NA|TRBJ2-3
CAISTSTDTQYF
TGTGCCATCAGTACTAGCACAGATACGCAGTATTTT
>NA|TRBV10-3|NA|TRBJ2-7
CAITEWHEQYF
TGTGCCATCACGGAGTGGCACGAGCAGTACTTC
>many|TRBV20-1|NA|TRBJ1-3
CSASLSGGNTIYF
TGCAGTGCCAGCCTATCGGGTGGAAACACCATATATTTT
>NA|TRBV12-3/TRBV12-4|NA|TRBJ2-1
CASSPYSGVVDEQFF
TGTGCCAGCAGTCCCTATAGTGGGGTAGTCGATGAGCAGTTCTTC
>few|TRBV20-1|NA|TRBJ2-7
CSARDVGGANEQYF
TGCAGTGCTAGAGATGTTGGGGGGGCCAACGAGCAGTACTTC
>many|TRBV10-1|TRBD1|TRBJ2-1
CASSDRGQPYNEQFF
TGCGCCAGCAGTGACAGGGGGCAACCCTACAATGAGCAGTTCTTC
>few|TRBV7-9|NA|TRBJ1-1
CASSLRYSEAFF
TGTGCCAGCAGCCTTAGGTACTCTGAAGCTTTCTTT
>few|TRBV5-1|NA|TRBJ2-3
CASSLMAENTDTQYF
TGCGCCAGCAGCTTGATGGCGGAGAACACAGATACGCAGTATTTT
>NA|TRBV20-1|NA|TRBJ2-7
CSAREFGNSYEQYF
TGCAGTGCTAGAGAATTCGGGAATTCCTACGAGCAGTACTTC
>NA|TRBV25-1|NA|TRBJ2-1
CASTDRYNEQFF
TGTGCCAGCACTGACAGGTACAATGAGCAGTTCTTC
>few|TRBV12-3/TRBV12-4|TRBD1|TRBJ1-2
CASSFPGGRYTF
TGTGCCAGCAGTTTCCCAGGGGGTCGCTACACCTTC
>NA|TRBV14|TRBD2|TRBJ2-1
CASSRTKRLAGGSNEQFF
TGTGCCAGCAGCCGGACGAAGAGGCTAGCGGGGGGTTCGAATGAGCAGTTCTTC
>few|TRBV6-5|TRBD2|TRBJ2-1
CASSYPSGPYNEQFF
TGTGCCAGCAGTTACCCTAGCGGACCTTACAATGAGCAGTTCTTC
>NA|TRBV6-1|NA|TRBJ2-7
CASSQREHYEQYF
TGTGCCAGCAGCCAAAGAGAACATTACGAGCAGTACTTC
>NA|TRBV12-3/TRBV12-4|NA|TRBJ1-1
CASSRSQNTEAFF
TGTGCCAGCAGTCGCAGCCAGAACACTGAAGCTTTCTTT
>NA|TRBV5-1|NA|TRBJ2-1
CASSLVSRRNEQFF
TGCGCCAGCAGCTTGGTTTCTCGCAGGAATGAGCAGTTCTTC
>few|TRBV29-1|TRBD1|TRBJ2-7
CSSCPGTGCNEQYF
TGCAGCTCTTGCCCCGGGACAGGGTGCAACGAGCAGTACTTC
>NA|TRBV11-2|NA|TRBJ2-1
CASSHRPFYNEQFF
TGTGCCAGCAGCCACCGGCCCTTTTACAATGAGCAGTTCTTC
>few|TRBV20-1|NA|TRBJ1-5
CSARDLAGPDNQPQHF
TGCAGTGCTAGAGACCTTGCAGGGCCAGACAATCAGCCCCAGCATTTT
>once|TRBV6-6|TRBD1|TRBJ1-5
CASTPDRGHDQPQHF
TGTGCCAGCACCCCAGACAGGGGGCATGATCAGCCCCAGCATTTT
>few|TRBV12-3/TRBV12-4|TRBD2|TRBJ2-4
CASSLRDVSGGRNIQYF
TGTGCCAGCAGCTTAAGGGACGTTAGCGGGGGTCGAAACATTCAGTACTTC
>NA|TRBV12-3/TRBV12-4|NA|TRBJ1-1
CASSLGQAQWDTEAFF
TGTGCCAGCAGTTTGGGGCAGGCCCAATGGGACACTGAAGCTTTCTTT
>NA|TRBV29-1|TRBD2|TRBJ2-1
CSVEGIPGRDEQFF
TGCAGCGTTGAGGGTATTCCGGGGAGGGATGAGCAGTTCTTC
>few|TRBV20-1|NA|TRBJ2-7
CSARWLNSYEQYF
TGCAGTGCTAGGTGGCTCAACTCCTACGAGCAGTACTTC
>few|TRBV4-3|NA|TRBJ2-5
CASSQEYVGAQYF
TGCGCCAGCAGCCAAGAGTACGTAGGGGCCCAGTACTTC
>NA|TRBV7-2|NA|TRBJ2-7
CASSLGGSAYEQYF
TGTGCCAGCAGCTTAGGGGGTTCGGCGTACGAGCAGTACTTC
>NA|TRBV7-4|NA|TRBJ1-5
CASSLARFQPQHF
TGTGCCAGCAGCTTAGCGCGGTTTCAGCCCCAGCATTTT
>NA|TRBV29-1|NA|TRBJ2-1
CSVEDFEKNKQFF
TGCAGCGTTGAAGATTTCGAGAAGAATAAGCAGTTCTTC
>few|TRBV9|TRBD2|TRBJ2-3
CASSVATSGRTDTQYF
TGTGCCAGCAGCGTAGCTACTAGCGGGAGGACAGATACGCAGTATTTT
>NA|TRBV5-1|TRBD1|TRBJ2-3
CASSLGTGGYTDTQYF
TGCGCCAGCAGCCTAGGGACAGGGGGCTACACAGATACGCAGTATTTT
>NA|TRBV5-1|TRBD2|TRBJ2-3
CASSQPPSGRKLVGDTQYF
TGCGCCAGCAGCCAACCCCCAAGCGGGAGGAAGCTAGTTGGAGATACGCAGTATTTT
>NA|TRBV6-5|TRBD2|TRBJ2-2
CASSYSEVASGSGELFF
TGTGCCAGCAGTTACTCCGAAGTAGCTAGCGGGAGCGGGGAGCTGTTTTTT
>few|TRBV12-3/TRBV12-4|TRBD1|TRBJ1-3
CASSLRGQFADTIYF
TGTGCCAGCAGTTTGAGGGGGCAGTTCGCAGACACCATATATTTT
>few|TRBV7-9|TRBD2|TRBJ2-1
CASSLLAGTRSEQFF
TGTGCCAGCAGCTTACTGGCCGGGACTAGAAGCGAGCAGTTCTTC
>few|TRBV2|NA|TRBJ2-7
CASSQASGASYEQYF
TGTGCCAGCAGCCAGGCGAGCGGAGCATCCTACGAGCAGTACTTC
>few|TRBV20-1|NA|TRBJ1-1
CSARAPGRGTEAFF
TGCAGTGCTAGGGCCCCGGGGCGCGGCACTGAAGCTTTCTTT
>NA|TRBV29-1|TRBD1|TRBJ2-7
CSVEDRGEAYEQYF
TGCAGCGTGGAGGACAGGGGGGAAGCCTACGAGCAGTACTTC